This T cell receptor (beta chain) is drawn from a study of T cell responses to AZD1222 COVID-19 vaccine. Notes on the study in general: Baseline testing showed seropositivity in only a handful of AZD1222 recipients. Spike-wide coverage was observed for vaccine-associated CD4 TCRs, with dominant responses at 160-218 and 743-854. Nearly half of spike-specific TCRs reportedly target variant regions that are unmutated in the B.1.351 and B.1.1.7 variants. Donors were largely white British and mainly female; clonal diversity was possibly underestimated.

A word on this clone: As yet, its antigen is unknown.

Trimming removed 0 bases from V and 1 base from J, with 8 bases in between. The germline V gene encodes CDR1 SGDLS and CDR2 YYNGEE. The CDR3 loop spans 14 amino acids. Sequencing was performed with immunoSEQ multiplex PCR; in TCRdb, only in-frame clones are kept and a portion is missing. The data contain roughly 120,000 clones, around 90% of them singletons. The material was peripheral blood, obtained on day 0 of AZD1222 vaccination. This TCR was sampled from an adult in good health. The chain recombines TRBV9 with TRBJ2-7, with a possible D match to TRBD2 (6 bases). The CDR3, as DNA: TGTGCCAGCAGCGTAGTTGGGGGGTCCTACGAGCAGTACTTC. It is translated as CASSVVGGSYEQYF.